This TCR beta chain was retrieved from a study of response to subunit inactivated influenza vaccine. Study findings and constraints: The authors put forward the suggestion that each seasonal influenza vaccination may bring in only a limited number of new T cells.

TCRdb itself ran the RT-PCR reads through MiXCR, one entry per CDR3 protein. Of roughly 790,000 distinct CDR3 sequences listed, about 20% were seen once; the top ten hold about 9.4%. To note about this clonotype: Its antigen is not known.

The CDR3 has 15 amino acids. Germline CDR1 is SEHNR and CDR2 is FQNEAQ (reference sequence). V was pared by 5 bases and J by 7 bases, with 19 bases between. The sequences come from PBMCs from blood, collected 5 to 6 days after vaccination. The chain has TRBV7-9 and TRBJ2-3; D tentatively fits TRBD1 or TRBD2 (5 bases each). The clonotype was recovered from a man aged 45-65 years who received an inactivated influenza vaccine. For the CDR3, the DNA is TGTGCCAGCAGCGAAATCCTAGCAGGGACGAATACGCAGTATTTT. Translated, it gives CASSEILAGTNTQYF.